What follows are 15 T cell receptor beta chains derived from one specimen sequenced in a study of blood T cell repertoires in COVID-19. Data came from immunoSEQ multiplex PCR; TCRdb stores just in-frame clones and leaves some out. The sample has 110,000 to 150,000 clones; around 89% are singletons. The material sequenced was peripheral blood. The receptor source for this set is a man aged 55 to 70 with active or convalescent COVID-19.

This clone appeared a single time. V usage is TRBV28 and J usage is TRBJ2-7; TRBD2 aligns across 8 bases. CDR1 is MDHEN, CDR2 SYDVKM, per germline. Trimming cost V 7 bases and J 7 bases; bases outside gene matches: 9. The CDR3 loop spans 13 amino acids. CDR3 DNA: TGTGCCAGCACAGATCGTAGCGGGATTGAGCAGTACTTC. Translation gives CASTDRSGIEQYF. The entire variable domain, with the rest obtained from reference TRBV28 and TRBJ2-7, is as follows: DVKVTQSSRYLVKRTGEKVFLECVQDMDHENMFWYRQDPGLGLRLIYFSYDVKMKEKGDIPEGYSVSREKKERFSLILESASTNQTSMYLCASTDRSGIEQYFGPGTRLTVT.

The chain is built from TRBV28 and TRBJ1-1, with D possibly TRBD1 on 5 matching bases. Germline CDR1 is MDHEN and CDR2 is SYDVKM. V was shortened by 8 bases and J by 0 bases, with 16 bases between the two germline ends. The CDR3 spans 15 residues. CDR3 coding DNA: TGTGCCAGCTCCCACGGGGGGAGGGTGAACACTGAAGCTTTCTTT. Translating it yields CASSHGGRVNTEAFF.

The genes are TRBV19 and TRBJ2-1, with D tentatively TRBD1 (6 bases). V dropped 10 bases and J dropped 4 bases, with 11 bases sitting between them. The CDR3 totals 12 residues. Germline CDR1 is LNHDA and CDR2 is SQIVND (reference sequence). The CDR3: CATQGFYNEQFF. CDR3 sequence (DNA): TGTGCCACTCAGGGGTTTTACAATGAGCAGTTCTTC.

CDR3 sequence: CASSPSTSGGELFF. The CDR3 region has the DNA TGTGCCAGCAGCCCTTCGACTAGCGGGGGGGAGCTGTTTTTT. The chain has TRBV9 and TRBJ2-2, with 10 nucleotides matching TRBD2. The trim removed 4 bases at V and 8 bases at J, leaving 5 bases unmatched. The CDR3 has 14 residues. Germline V CDR1 and CDR2: SGDLS, YYNGEE.

This rearrangement joins TRBV6-5 to TRBJ1-4; perhaps TRBD1 as D (5 bases). The CDR3 extends over 15 amino acids. Germline V gene data show CDR1 as MNHEY and CDR2 as SVGAGI. With 6 bases removed from V and 2 bases from J, the gap between germline ends came to 13 bases. CDR3 protein: CASSSAGPTNEKLFF. The CDR3 bases are TGTGCCAGCAGCTCCGCAGGGCCTACTAATGAAAAACTGTTTTTT.

The rearrangement uses TRBV4-1 and TRBJ2-1; D unclear. The V end lost 0 bases, the J end lost 4 bases, and 7 bases lay between the germline ends. The CDR3 length is 14 residues. The V gene's germline CDR1 is MGHRA and CDR2 YSYEKL. The CDR3 region is CASSQDRLYNEQFF. CDR3 DNA: TGCGCCAGCAGCCAAGATAGACTGTACAATGAGCAGTTCTTC.

The CDR3, as DNA: TGCGCCAGCAGCCAAGAGGGTTGGGGCGGGGGGTCAGATACGCAGTATTTT. This translates into CASSQEGWGGGSDTQYF. V usage is TRBV4-1 and J usage is TRBJ2-3; 8 bases are shared with TRBD2. This CDR3 region has 17 residues. The germline V gene has CDR1 MGHRA and CDR2 YSYEKL. V shed 0 bases and J 4 bases; nucleotides not matched to a gene: 9.

The V call is TRBV11-2, the J call TRBJ2-7; 8 positions agree with TRBD1. This CDR3 is 15 amino acids long. J gave up 4 bases and V 3 bases, and 8 bases lay outside the gene matches. Germline V CDR1 and CDR2: SGHAT, FQNNGV. The CDR3 protein is CASSFYAGQEYEQYF. Here the CDR3 DNA reads TGTGCCAGCAGCTTCTACGCGGGACAGGAGTACGAGCAGTACTTC.

The V and J genes are TRBV19 and TRBJ2-3; 9 bases align to TRBD2. After removal of 2 bases from V and 3 bases from J, the junction contained 6 bases not matched to a gene. This CDR3 has 16 residues. Per germline, CDR1 LNHDA and CDR2 SQIVND (reference sequence). In DNA form, the CDR3 reads TGTGCCAGTAGTATAATGAGTAGCGGGGGTACAGATACGCAGTATTTT. It translates to CASSIMSSGGTDTQYF.

The chain has TRBV18 and TRBJ1-2; a weak D match, TRBD1 (5 bases). Trimming took off 5 bases at V and 2 bases at J, with 18 bases between the two ends. CDR1 KGHSH and CDR2 LQKENI come from the germline V gene. This CDR3 has 16 residues. This CDR3 is CASSEAQGNSNYGYTF. In DNA, the CDR3 is TGTGCCAGCTCAGAAGCGCAGGGAAACTCGAACTATGGCTACACCTTC.

CDR3 nucleotide sequence: TGTGCCAGCAGCTTTGGGACTAGCGGGATAGAGACCCAGTACTTC. This sequence encodes CASSFGTSGIETQYF. The chain uses TRBV7-9 and TRBJ2-5; 13 bases fit TRBD2. This CDR3 has 15 amino acids. Trimming at V came to 3 bases and at J to 4 bases, leaving 2 bases not matched to a gene. From germline, CDR1 is SEHNR and CDR2 FQNEAQ (reference sequence).

The rearrangement joins TRBV5-1 to TRBJ1-2; D not certain. V lost 0 bases and J 4 bases, leaving 7 bases between the germline ends. The CDR3 is 13 residues long. Germline CDR1 and CDR2: SGHRS and YFSETQ. CDR3 coding DNA: TGCGCCAGCAGCTTGGAACGGGTCTATGGCTACACCTTC. It specifies CASSLERVYGYTF.

This chain uses TRBV28 with TRBJ1-2, with D possibly matching TRBD1 (6 bases). The germline V gene encodes CDR1 MDHEN and CDR2 SYDVKM. The length of the CDR3 is 11 residues. V was pared by 8 bases and J by 7 bases, with 11 bases between. The CDR3 here is CASRTGSGYTF. The CDR3 DNA reads TGTGCCAGCCGAACAGGGTCTGGCTACACCTTC.

The rearrangement joins TRBV5-4 to TRBJ1-3, with TRBD1 matching over 8 bases. The junction had 9 bases not matched to a gene; V was cut back by 7 bases and J by 0 bases. This CDR3 contains 16 residues. CDR1 is SGHNT and CDR2 is YYREEE in the germline V gene (reference sequence). CDR3 loop: CASRVTGGSSGNTIYF. CDR3 DNA sequence: TGTGCCAGCCGGGTAACAGGGGGAAGCTCTGGAAACACCATATATTTT.

The rearrangement links TRBV5-1 to TRBJ2-3; maybe TRBD1 (8 bases). Germline CDR1 reads SGHRS; CDR2 reads YFSETQ. The CDR3 spans 16 residues. The germline V and J ends were trimmed by 6 bases and 0 bases, with 17 bases remaining between them. The DNA for the CDR3 is TGCGCCAGCAATACAGGGGGGGCACCTAGCACAGATACGCAGTATTTT. It specifies CASNTGGAPSTDTQYF.